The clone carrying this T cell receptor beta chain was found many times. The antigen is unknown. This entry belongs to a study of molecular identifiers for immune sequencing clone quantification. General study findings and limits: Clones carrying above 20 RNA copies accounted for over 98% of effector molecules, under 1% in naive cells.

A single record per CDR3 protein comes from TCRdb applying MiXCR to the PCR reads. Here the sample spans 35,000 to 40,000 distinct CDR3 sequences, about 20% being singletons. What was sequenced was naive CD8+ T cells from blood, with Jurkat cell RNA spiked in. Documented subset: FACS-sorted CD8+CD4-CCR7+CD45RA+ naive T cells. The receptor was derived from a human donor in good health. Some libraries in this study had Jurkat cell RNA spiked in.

The CDR3: CASSPDYLNTGELFF. In DNA, the CDR3 is TGTGCCAGCAGCCCGGACTACTTGAACACCGGGGAGCTGTTTTTT. V is TRBV11-3 and J is TRBJ2-2; perhaps TRBD2 as D (6 bases). Trimming pared 5 bases from V and 1 base from J, leaving 11 bases between. Looked up from germline, CDR1 is SGHNT and CDR2 is YENEEA. The CDR3 is 15 residues long.